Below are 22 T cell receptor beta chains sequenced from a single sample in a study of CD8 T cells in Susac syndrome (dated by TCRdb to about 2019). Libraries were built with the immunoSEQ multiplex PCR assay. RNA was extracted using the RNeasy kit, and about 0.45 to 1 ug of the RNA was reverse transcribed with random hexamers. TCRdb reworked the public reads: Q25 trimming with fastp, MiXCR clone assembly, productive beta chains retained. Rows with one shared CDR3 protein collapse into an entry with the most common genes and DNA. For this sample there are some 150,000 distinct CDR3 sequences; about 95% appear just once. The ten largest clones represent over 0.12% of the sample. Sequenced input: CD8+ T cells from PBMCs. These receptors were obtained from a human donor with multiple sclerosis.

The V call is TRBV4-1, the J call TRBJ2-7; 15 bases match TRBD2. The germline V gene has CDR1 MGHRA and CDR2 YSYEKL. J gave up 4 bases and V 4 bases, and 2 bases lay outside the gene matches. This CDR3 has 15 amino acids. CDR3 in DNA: TGCGCCAGCAGCCGAGGGACTAGCGGGGGGTACGAGCAGTACTTC. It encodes CASSRGTSGGYEQYF.

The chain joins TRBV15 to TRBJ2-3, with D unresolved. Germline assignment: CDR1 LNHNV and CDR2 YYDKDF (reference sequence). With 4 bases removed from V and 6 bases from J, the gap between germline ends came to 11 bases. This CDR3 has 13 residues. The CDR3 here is CATSKEGSDTQYF. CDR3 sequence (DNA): TGTGCCACCAGCAAAGAAGGGTCGGATACGCAGTATTTT. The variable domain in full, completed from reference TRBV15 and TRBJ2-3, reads DAMVIQNPRYQVTQFGKPVTLSCSQTLNHNVMYWYQQKSSQAPKLLFHYYDKDFNNEADTPDNFQSRRPNTSFCFLDIRSPGLGDTAMYLCATSKEGSDTQYFGPGTRLTVL.

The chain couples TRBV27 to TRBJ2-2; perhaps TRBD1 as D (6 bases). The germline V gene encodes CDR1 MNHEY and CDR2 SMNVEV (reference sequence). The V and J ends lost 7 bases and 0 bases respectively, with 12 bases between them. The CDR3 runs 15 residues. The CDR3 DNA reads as TGTGCCAGCACCCCCGGGACAACGAACACCGGGGAGCTGTTTTTT. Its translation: CASTPGTTNTGELFF.

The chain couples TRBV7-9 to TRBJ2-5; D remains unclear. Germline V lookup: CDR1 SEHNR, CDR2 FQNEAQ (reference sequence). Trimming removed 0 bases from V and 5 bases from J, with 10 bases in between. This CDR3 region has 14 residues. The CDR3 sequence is CASSLAVGLETQYF. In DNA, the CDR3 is TGTGCCAGCAGCTTAGCGGTGGGTTTGGAGACCCAGTACTTC. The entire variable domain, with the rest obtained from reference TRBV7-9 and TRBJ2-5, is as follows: DTGVSQNPRHKITKRGQNVTFRCDPISEHNRLYWYRQTLGQGPEFLTYFQNEAQLEKSRLLSDRFSAERPKGSFSTLEIQRTEQGDSAMYLCASSLAVGLETQYFGPGTRLLVL.

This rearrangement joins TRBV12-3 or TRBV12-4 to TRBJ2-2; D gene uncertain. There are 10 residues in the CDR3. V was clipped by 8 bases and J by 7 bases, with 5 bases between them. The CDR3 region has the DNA TGTGCCAGCGGGGTCGGGGAGCTGTTTTTT. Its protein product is CASGVGELFF.

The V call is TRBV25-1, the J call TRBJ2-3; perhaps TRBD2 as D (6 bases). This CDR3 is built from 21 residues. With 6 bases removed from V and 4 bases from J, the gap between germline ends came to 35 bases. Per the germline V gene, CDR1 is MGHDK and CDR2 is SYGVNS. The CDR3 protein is CASSPRSGIRVRSGDADTQYF. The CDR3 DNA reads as TGTGCCAGCAGCCCCAGGTCGGGGATCCGAGTTCGGTCGGGGGACGCAGATACGCAGTATTTT.

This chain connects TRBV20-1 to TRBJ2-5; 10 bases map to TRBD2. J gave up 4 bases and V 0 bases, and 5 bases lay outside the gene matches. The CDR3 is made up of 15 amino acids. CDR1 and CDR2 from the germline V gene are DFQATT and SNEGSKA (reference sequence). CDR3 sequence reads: CSARDPAGGRETQYF. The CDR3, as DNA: TGCAGTGCTAGAGACCCAGCGGGGGGGAGAGAGACCCAGTACTTC.

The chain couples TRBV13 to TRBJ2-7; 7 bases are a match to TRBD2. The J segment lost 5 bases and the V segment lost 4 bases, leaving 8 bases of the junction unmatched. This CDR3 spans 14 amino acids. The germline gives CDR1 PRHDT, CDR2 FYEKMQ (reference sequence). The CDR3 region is CASSYQRGGHEQYF. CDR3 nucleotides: TGTGCCAGCAGCTATCAGCGGGGCGGCCACGAGCAGTACTTC.

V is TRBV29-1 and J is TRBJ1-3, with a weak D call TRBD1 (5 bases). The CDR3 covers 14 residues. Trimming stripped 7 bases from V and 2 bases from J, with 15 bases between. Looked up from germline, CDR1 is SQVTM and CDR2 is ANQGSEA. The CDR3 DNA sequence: TGCAGCGCTCCTATTGGGGGGGCTGGAAACACCATATATTTT. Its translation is CSAPIGGAGNTIYF. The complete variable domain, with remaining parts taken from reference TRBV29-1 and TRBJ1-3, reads SAVISQKPSRDICQRGTSLTIQCQVDSQVTMMFWYRQQPGQSLTLIATANQGSEATYESGFVIDKFPISRPNLTFSTLTVSNMSPEDSSIYLCSAPIGGAGNTIYFGEGSWLTVV.

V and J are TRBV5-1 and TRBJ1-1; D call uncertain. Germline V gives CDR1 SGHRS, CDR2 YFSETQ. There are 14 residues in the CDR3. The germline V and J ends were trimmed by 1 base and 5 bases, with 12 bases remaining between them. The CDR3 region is CASSLSGLGTEAFF. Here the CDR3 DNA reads TGCGCCAGCAGCTTGTCTGGGCTGGGGACTGAAGCTTTCTTT.

CDR3 in DNA: TGTGCCAGCAGCTTGTCTGGGGGGGGAAGGACAGATACGCAGTATTTT. This translates into CASSLSGGGRTDTQYF. This sequence joins TRBV13 and TRBJ2-3; TRBD2 matches at 7 bases. Trimming at V came to 3 bases and at J to 3 bases, leaving 9 bases not matched to a gene. Germline V lookup: CDR1 PRHDT, CDR2 FYEKMQ (reference sequence). This CDR3 spans 16 amino acids.

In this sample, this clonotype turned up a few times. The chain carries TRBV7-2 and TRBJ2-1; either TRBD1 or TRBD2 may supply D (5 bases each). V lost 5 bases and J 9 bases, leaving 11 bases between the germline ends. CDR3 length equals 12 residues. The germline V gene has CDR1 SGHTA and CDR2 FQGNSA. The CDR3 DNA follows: TGTGCCAGCAGCCGGGGCGGAGGTGAGCAGTTCTTC. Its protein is CASSRGGGEQFF. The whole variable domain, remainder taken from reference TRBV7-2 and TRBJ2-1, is GAGVSQSPSNKVTEKGKDVELRCDPISGHTALYWYRQSLGQGLEFLIYFQGNSAPDKSGLPSDRFSAERTGGSVSTLTIQRTQQEDSAVYLCASSRGGGEQFFGPGTRLTVL.

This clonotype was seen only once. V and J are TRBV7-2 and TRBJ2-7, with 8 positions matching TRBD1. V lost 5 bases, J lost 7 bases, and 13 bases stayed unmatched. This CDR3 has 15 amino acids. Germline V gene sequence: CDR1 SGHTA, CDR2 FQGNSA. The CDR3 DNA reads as TGTGCCAGCAGCCCGTCACAGGGGGTTCTGAGAGAGCAGTACTTC. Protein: CASSPSQGVLREQYF.

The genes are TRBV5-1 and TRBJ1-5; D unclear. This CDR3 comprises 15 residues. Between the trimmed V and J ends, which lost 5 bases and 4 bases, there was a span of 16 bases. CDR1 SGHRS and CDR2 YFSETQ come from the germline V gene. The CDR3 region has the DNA TGCGCCAGCAGACCGGAACCATTTCCAAATCAGCCCCAGCATTTT. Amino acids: CASRPEPFPNQPQHF.

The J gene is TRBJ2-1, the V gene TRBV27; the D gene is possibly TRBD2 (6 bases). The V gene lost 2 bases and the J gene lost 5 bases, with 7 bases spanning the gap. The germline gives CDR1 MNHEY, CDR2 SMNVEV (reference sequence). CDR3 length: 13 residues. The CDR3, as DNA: TGTGCCAGCAGTTTAAGGGAGGACAATGAGCAGTTCTTC. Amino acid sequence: CASSLREDNEQFF.

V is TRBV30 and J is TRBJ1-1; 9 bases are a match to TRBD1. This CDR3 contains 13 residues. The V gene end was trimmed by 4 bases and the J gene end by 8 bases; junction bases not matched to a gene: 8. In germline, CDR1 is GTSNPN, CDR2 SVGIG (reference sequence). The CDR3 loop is CAWTRAQGAEAFF. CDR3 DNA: TGTGCCTGGACCAGAGCACAGGGGGCCGAAGCTTTCTTT. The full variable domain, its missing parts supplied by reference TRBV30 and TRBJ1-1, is SQTIHQWPATLVQPVGSPLSLECTVEGTSNPNLYWYRQAAGRGLQLLFYSVGIGQISSEVPQNLSASRPQDRQFILSSKKLLLSDSGFYLCAWTRAQGAEAFFGQGTRLTVV.

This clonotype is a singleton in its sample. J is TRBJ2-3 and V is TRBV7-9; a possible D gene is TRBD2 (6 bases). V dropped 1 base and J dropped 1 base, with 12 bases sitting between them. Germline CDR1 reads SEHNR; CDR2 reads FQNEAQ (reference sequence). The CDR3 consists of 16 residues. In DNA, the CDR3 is TGTGCCAGCAGCTTAGGGGAGGCGGTTGGCACAGATACGCAGTATTTT. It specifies CASSLGEAVGTDTQYF.

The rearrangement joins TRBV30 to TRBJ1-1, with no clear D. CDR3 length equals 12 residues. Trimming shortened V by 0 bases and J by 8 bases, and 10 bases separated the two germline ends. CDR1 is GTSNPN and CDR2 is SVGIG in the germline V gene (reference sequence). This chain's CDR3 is CAWSVYGQEAFF. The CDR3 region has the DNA TGTGCCTGGAGTGTATATGGGCAGGAAGCTTTCTTT.

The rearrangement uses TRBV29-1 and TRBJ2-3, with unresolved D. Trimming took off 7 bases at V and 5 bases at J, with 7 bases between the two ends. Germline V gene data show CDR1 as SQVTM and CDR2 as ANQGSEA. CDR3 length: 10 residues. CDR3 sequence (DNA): TGCAGCGCAACAGTAGATACGCAGTATTTT. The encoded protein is CSATVDTQYF.

DNA of the CDR3: TGTGCCAGCAGCGTAGGGAATAGGGACGATGGTGAGCAGTTCTTC. Translated, it gives CASSVGNRDDGEQFF. This chain connects TRBV9 to TRBJ2-1, with D perhaps assigned TRBD1 or TRBD2 (5 bases each). Trimming stripped 0 bases from V and 9 bases from J, with 16 bases between. The CDR3 length is 15 residues. CDR1 and CDR2 (germline): SGDLS, YYNGEE.

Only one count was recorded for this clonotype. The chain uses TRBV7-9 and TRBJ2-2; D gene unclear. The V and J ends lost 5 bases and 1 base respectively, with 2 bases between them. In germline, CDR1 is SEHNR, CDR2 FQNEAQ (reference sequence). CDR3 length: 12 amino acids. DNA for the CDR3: TGTGCCAGCAGCAGGAACACCGGGGAGCTGTTTTTT. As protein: CASSRNTGELFF. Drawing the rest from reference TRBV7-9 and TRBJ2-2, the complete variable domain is DTGVSQNPRHKITKRGQNVTFRCDPISEHNRLYWYRQTLGQGPEFLTYFQNEAQLEKSRLLSDRFSAERPKGSFSTLEIQRTEQGDSAMYLCASSRNTGELFFGEGSRLTVL.

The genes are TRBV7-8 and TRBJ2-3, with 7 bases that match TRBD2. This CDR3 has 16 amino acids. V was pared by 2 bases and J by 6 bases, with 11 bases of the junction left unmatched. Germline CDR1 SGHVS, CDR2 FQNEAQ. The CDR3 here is CASSLSLGGTADTQYF. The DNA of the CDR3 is TGTGCCAGCAGCTTATCGTTGGGGGGGACCGCTGATACGCAGTATTTT.